What follows are 2 T cell receptor beta chains derived from one specimen sequenced in a study of radiotherapy plus CTLA-4 blockade in lung cancer (dated by TCRdb to 2016 to 2018). Libraries came from the immunoSEQ multiplex PCR assay. Drawn from immuneACCESS, this table holds only the in-frame rearrangements with V and J called that TCRdb kept. Clones are partly lost; checked studies trace under half to an unresolved V gene and leave the rest unexplained. Counted in this sample were about 36,000 clones; over 60% of them appeared once. The ten largest make up roughly a tenth of the sample. This specimen was peripheral blood, taken from a patient treated with radiotherapy plus ipilimumab. These receptors came from a human donor with non-small cell lung cancer who had stable disease on radiotherapy plus ipilimumab.

The chain recombines TRBV10-1 with TRBJ2-5; D perhaps matches TRBD2 (6 bases). The V and J ends lost 7 bases and 5 bases respectively, with 14 bases between them. The CDR3 covers 13 residues. Germline loops: CDR1 WNHNN, CDR2 SYGVQD (reference sequence). The CDR3 bases are TGCGCCAGCACCGCATGGGGAGGCGAGACCCAGTACTTC. As protein: CASTAWGGETQYF.

CDR3 sequence reads: CASSFGQGASWNEKLFF. In nucleotides, the CDR3 is TGTGCCAGCAGCTTTGGACAGGGGGCATCGTGGAATGAAAAACTGTTTTTT. V usage is TRBV7-8 and J usage is TRBJ1-4; 11 nucleotides line up with TRBD1. The ends lost 3 bases at V and 5 bases at J; junction bases unmatched: 8. The CDR3 length is 17 residues. The germline gives CDR1 SGHVS, CDR2 FQNEAQ.